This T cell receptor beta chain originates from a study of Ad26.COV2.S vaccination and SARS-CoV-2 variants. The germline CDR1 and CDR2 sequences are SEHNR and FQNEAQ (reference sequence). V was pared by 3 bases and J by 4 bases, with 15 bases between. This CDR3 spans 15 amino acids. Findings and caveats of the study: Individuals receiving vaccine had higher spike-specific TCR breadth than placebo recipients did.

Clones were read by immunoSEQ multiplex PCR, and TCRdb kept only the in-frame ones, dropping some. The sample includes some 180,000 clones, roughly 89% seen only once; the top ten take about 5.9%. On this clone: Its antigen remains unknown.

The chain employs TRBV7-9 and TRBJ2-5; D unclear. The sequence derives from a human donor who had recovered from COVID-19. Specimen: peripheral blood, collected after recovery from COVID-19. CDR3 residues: CASSLADGRGETQYF. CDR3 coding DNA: TGTGCCAGCAGCTTGGCTGACGGCCGAGGAGAGACCCAGTACTTC.